Here is one T cell receptor beta chain with its context. Its antigen remains undetermined. Base qualities are not recorded, but no much larger clone differs from it by a single base. The data were obtained in a study of human versus mouse CDR3 diversity and MHC coevolution (dated by TCRdb to about 2017). Some background on the complete study: According to reports, the immunoSEQ assay detects one in 200,000 T cells and minimizes multiplex PCR amplification bias. Across the mouse and human samples, each sample yielded between roughly 0.6 x 10^7 and 1.6 x 10^7 valid reads. Human naive CD4 T cell repertoires served as a reference for TCR selection on multiple MHC II alleles, compared against human-TCR-locus transgenic mice with single MHC II. Three healthy volunteer blood donors were included in the human cohort, with one aged 30 to 40, one aged 40 to 49 and one aged 60 to 69 at collection.

Fluorescence-activated cell sorting was used to pull naive CD4 T cells, meaning cells that were CD45RO-negative and CD62L-positive, out of the PBMCs. Around 50 ml of fresh peripheral blood was drawn per donor, and PBMCs were isolated by Ficoll density centrifugation. All samples were sorted on a FACSAria III instrument and reached purity above 85%. The investigation overall reported the following: Because human T cells were selected on six or seven MHC II alleles, repertoire diversity in humans and mice was not considered directly comparable. On average, more CDR3 deletions and insertions were observed in humans than in mice, indicating greater exonuclease and TdT activity. According to iCHAO1 estimates, humans had the largest TCR beta repertoire, around 1.5 million clonotypes, which was attributed likely to selection by multiple MHC II molecules. Two of the three human donors showed the lowest clonal inequality scores among all compared groups.

V loses 4 bases of germline sequence and J loses 9 bases, and the interval between the two ends is 16 bases. The CDR3 spans 13 residues, from the cysteine through the phenylalanine. Of all the DNA, just the CDR3 is kept, 39 bases in frame from base 1. The CDR1 and CDR2 encoded by the germline V gene are SGHDN and FVKESK. Genomic DNA was extracted from the sorted cells using the QIAGEN blood and tissue kit and was quantified on a NanoDrop 1000. Deep sequencing and quantification of TCR alpha and beta chains were performed on the immunoSEQ platform by multiplex PCR of genomic DNA. In the authors' own workflow: Annotation of the TCR sequences relied on IMGT gene and region definitions. Out-of-frame rearrangements served as a stand-in for the preselection repertoire and were compared with in-frame clonotypes. To estimate repertoire size, the study used the iCHAO1 estimator that comes with the immunoSEQ platform. Clonal inequality was measured with a Gini index on in-frame amino acid clonotypes, based on the Lorenz curve. Shared clonotypes were counted with the intersect function of the R package tcR, and similarity was scored with the Jaccard index. Frequencies of V, J and V-J usage were subjected to principal component analysis with the R prcomp function, without normalization. TCRdb stores this immuneACCESS table with in-frame sequences only. Part of the clones is absent; in the studies checked, under half of the shortfall reflects unresolved V genes, and no reason is known for the rest. The DNA gave D and trimming, while V, J and clone size come from that table. The sample table contains tens of thousands of clones; only one count was recorded for roughly 93% of them. The top ten clonotypes cover approximately 19% of the sample.

The rearranged segments are TRBV14 and TRBJ2-7; tentative D gene TRBD2, with 5 bases matching. Sequenced sample: naive CD4+ T cells from blood. Taken with the paper, the label for cell subset or site translates to: CD45RO-negative CD62L-positive naive CD4 T cells. The sequence was collected from a person between 55 and 69 years old in good health. The CDR3 protein is CASSPLGSGMQYF. The DNA reads TGTGCCAGCAGCCCCCTGGGCTCGGGGATGCAGTACTTC.